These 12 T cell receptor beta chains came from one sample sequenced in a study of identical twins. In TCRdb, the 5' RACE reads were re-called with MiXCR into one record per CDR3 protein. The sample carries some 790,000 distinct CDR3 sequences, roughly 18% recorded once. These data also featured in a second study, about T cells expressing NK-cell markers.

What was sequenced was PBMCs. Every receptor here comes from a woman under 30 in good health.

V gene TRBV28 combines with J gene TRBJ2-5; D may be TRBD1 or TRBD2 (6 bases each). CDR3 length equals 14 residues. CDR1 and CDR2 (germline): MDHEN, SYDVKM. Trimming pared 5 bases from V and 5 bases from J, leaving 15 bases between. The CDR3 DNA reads TGTGCCAGCAGTCCTCAAGGGGGGACGGAGACCCAGTACTTC. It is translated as CASSPQGGTETQYF.

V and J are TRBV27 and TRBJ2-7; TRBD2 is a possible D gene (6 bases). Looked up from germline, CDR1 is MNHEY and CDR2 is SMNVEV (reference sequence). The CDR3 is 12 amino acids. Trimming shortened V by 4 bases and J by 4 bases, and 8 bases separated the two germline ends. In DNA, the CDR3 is TGTGCCAGCAGTTCCCTAGCGTACGAGCAGTACTTC. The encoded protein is CASSSLAYEQYF.

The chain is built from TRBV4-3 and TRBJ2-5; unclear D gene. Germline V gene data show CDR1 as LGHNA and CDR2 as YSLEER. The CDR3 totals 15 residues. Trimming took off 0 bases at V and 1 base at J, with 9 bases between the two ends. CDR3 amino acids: CASSQDRAIQETQYF. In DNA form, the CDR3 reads TGCGCCAGCAGCCAAGATCGGGCAATCCAAGAGACCCAGTACTTC.

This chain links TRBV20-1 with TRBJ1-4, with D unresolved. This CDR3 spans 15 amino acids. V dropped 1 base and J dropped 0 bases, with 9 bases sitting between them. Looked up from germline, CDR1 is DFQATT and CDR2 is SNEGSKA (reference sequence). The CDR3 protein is CSARVTSPTNEKLFF. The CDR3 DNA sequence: TGCAGTGCTAGAGTTACTAGCCCAACTAATGAAAAACTGTTTTTT.

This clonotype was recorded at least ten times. In DNA, the CDR3 is TGTGCCAGCACCCGGGGGTCCCCCTACAATGAGCAGTTCTTC. It specifies CASTRGSPYNEQFF. The chain couples TRBV6-1 to TRBJ2-1, with D tentatively TRBD2 (6 bases). The CDR3 is made up of 14 amino acids. Germline CDR1 MNHNS, CDR2 SASEGT. V lost 7 bases and J 2 bases, leaving 12 bases between the germline ends.

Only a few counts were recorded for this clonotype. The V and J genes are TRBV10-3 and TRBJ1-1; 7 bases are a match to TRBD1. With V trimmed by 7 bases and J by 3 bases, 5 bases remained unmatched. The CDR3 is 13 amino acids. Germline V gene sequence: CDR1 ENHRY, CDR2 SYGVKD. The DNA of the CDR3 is TGTGCCATCAAAAGACAGGGTGACACTGAAGCTTTCTTT. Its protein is CAIKRQGDTEAFF.

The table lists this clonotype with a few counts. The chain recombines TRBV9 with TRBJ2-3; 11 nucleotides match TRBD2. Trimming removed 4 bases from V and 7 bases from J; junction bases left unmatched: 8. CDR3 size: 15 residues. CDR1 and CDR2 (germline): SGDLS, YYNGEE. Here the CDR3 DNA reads TGTGCCAGCAGCCCCGGGACTAGCGGCACGCATACGCAGTATTTT. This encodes CASSPGTSGTHTQYF.

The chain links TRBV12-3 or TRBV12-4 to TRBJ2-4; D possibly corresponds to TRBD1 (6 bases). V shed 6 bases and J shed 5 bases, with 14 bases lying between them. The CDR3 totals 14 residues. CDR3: CASSARQEENIQYF. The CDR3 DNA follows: TGTGCCAGCAGCGCCCGACAGGAAGAAAACATTCAGTACTTC.

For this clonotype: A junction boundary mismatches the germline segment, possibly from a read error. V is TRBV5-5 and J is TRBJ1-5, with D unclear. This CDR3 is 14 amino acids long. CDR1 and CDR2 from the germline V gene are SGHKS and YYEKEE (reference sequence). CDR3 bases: TGTGCCAGCAGTTTGGATGCGAGTACCGTGGCCCAGCATTTT. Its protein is CASSLDASTVAQHF.

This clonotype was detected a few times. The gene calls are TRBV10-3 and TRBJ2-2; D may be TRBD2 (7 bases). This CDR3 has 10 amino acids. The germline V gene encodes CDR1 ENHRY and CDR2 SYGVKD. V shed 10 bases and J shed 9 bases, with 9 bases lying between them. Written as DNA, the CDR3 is TGTGCCACGGGGGGCCGGGAGCTGTTTTTT. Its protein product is CATGGRELFF.

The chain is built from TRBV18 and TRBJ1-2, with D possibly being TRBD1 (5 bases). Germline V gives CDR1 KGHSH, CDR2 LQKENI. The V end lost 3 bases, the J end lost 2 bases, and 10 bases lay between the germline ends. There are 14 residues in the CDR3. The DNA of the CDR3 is TGTGCCAGCTCACCGCAGGGTCTCAACTATGGCTACACCTTC. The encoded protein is CASSPQGLNYGYTF.

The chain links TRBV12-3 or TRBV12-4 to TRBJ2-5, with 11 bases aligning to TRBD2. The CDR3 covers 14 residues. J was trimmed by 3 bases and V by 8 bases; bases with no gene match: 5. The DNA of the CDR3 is TGTGCCAGCGGGCCGGGACTAGCGGAAGAGACCCAGTACTTC. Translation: CASGPGLAEETQYF.